This is a list of T cell receptor beta chains from one sample in a study of cytomegalovirus exposure and HLA in healthy donors. Profiled with immunoSEQ multiplex PCR; TCRdb holds only in-frame clones, not every one. The sample carries roughly 200,000 clones, around 80% recorded once. The sample consisted of PBMCs. The receptors stem from a boy aged 2 to 9 in good health and CMV-seronegative. The CDR3 runs from the conserved cysteine through the conserved F or W. Fields, in order: D gene, V gene, clone size, J gene, CDR3 protein, CDR3 DNA. A D gene is named only where the DNA matches it firmly. Clone size is not always given. Where it is, it says once, few, many or a class for expanded clones.

NA	TRBV2	NA	TRBJ2-7	CASSDFAGQSPYEQYF	TGTGCCAGCAGTGATTTCGCAGGACAGTCCCCCTACGAGCAGTACTTC
TRBD1	TRBV14	NA	TRBJ2-1	CASSQDLDRGYEQFF	TGTGCCAGCAGCCAAGATCTCGACAGGGGATATGAGCAGTTCTTC
TRBD1	TRBV6-6	NA	TRBJ2-7	CASRATGRNEQYF	TGTGCCAGCAGGGCGACAGGGCGCAACGAGCAGTACTTC
TRBD1	TRBV5-1	once	TRBJ2-1	CASSSTGGSYNEQFF	TGCGCCAGCAGCTCAACAGGGGGCTCCTACAATGAGCAGTTCTTC
NA	TRBV2	NA	TRBJ2-7	CASRIEREQYF	TGTGCCAGCCGCATTGAGCGGGAGCAGTACTTC
NA	TRBV30	NA	TRBJ2-1	CAWSPGSGDMDEQFF	TGTGCCTGGAGCCCCGGGTCGGGGGATATGGATGAGCAGTTCTTC
NA	TRBV6-5	NA	TRBJ1-1	CASRRGRNTEAFF	TGTGCCAGCAGGAGAGGGAGGAACACTGAAGCTTTCTTT
TRBD1	TRBV6-5	NA	TRBJ1-2	CASSYSQGAAYGYTF	TGTGCCAGCAGTTACTCCCAGGGGGCGGCCTATGGCTACACCTTC
TRBD1	TRBV5-8	NA	TRBJ1-2	CASTSKDRPDGYTF	TGTGCCAGCACTAGCAAGGACAGGCCGGATGGCTACACCTTC
TRBD1	TRBV19	NA	TRBJ2-1	CASRLSVRGGRNEQFF	TGTGCCAGTAGGCTCAGTGTACGAGGGGGCCGCAATGAGCAGTTCTTC
TRBD2	TRBV28	NA	TRBJ2-7	CAILTSGIDEQYF	TGTGCCATCCTAACTAGCGGGATTGACGAGCAGTACTTC
NA	TRBV6-5	NA	TRBJ1-1	CASSYTQLGVTEAFF	TGTGCCAGCAGTTACACTCAGTTAGGGGTTACTGAAGCTTTCTTT
NA	TRBV5-8	few	TRBJ2-7	CASSLFAGSTYEQYF	TGTGCCAGCAGCTTGTTCGCAGGTTCCACCTACGAGCAGTACTTC
NA	TRBV5-1	NA	TRBJ1-6	CASSLGVMSSYNSPLHF	TGCGCCAGCAGCTTGGGAGTCATGAGCTCCTATAATTCACCCCTCCACTTT
TRBD2	TRBV14	once	TRBJ2-7	CASSQGIAGVNYEQYF	TGTGCCAGCAGCCAGGGGATAGCGGGAGTAAACTACGAGCAGTACTTC
TRBD1	TRBV30	NA	TRBJ1-5	CAWSPPGGEYQPQHF	TGTGCCTGGAGTCCCCCAGGGGGCGAGTATCAGCCCCAGCATTTT
TRBD2	TRBV12-5	NA	TRBJ2-2	CASGLRLAGRWSVRELFF	TGTGCTAGTGGTTTGAGGTTAGCGGGACGGTGGAGTGTTAGGGAGCTGTTTTTT
TRBD2	TRBV19	NA	TRBJ2-7	CATAKGLAAVYEQYF	TGTGCCACCGCCAAGGGACTAGCGGCAGTATACGAGCAGTACTTC
TRBD2	TRBV7-6	few	TRBJ2-1	CASSDILAGLYNEQFF	TGTGCCAGCAGCGACATACTAGCGGGGCTATACAATGAGCAGTTCTTC
NA	TRBV29-1	few	TRBJ1-1	CSVGARNTEAFF	TGCAGCGTGGGGGCGAGGAACACTGAAGCTTTCTTT
NA	TRBV5-6	NA	TRBJ2-7	CASSTGYEQYF	TGTGCCAGCAGCACTGGCTACGAGCAGTACTTC
NA	TRBV4-2	once	TRBJ2-3	CASSQERGATTDTQYF	TGTGCCAGCAGCCAAGAACGCGGGGCCACCACAGATACGCAGTATTTT
TRBD2	TRBV9	NA	TRBJ2-3	CASSGSGGATDTQYF	TGTGCCAGCAGCGGTAGCGGGGGGGCAACAGATACGCAGTATTTT
TRBD1	TRBV19	NA	TRBJ2-7	CASSIQGAGEQYF	TGTGCCAGTAGTATCCAGGGGGCTGGCGAGCAGTACTTC